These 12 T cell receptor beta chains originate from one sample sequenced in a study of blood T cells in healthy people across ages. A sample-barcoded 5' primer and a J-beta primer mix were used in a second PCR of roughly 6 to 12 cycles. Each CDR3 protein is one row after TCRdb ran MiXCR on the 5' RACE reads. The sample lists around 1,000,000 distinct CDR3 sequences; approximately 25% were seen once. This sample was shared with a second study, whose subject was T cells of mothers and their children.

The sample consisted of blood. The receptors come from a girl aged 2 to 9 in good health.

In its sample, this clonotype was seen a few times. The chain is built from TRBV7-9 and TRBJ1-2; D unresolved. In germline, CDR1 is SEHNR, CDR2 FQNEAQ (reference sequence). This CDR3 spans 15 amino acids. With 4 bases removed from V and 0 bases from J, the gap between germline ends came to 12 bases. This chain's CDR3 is CASSSQNGANYGYTF. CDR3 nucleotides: TGTGCCAGCAGCTCACAGAACGGGGCTAACTATGGCTACACCTTC.

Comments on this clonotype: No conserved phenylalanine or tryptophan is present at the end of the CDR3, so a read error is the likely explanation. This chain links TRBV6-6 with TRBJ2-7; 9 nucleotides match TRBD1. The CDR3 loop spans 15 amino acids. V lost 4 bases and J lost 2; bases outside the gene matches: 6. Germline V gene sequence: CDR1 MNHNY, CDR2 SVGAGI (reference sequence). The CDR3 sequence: CASSSPGQGTYEQYS. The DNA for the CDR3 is TGTGCCAGCAGTTCACCGGGACAGGGCACCTACGAGCAGTACTCC.

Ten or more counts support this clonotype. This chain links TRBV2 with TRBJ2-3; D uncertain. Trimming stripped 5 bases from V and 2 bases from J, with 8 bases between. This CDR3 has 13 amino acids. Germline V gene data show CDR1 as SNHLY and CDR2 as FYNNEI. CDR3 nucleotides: TGTGCCAGCAGTAGGGATAACACAGATACGCAGTATTTT. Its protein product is CASSRDNTDTQYF.

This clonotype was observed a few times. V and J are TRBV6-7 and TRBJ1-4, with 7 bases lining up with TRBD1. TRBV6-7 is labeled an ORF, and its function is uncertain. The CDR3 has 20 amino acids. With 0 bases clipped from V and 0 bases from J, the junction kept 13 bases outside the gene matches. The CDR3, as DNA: TGTGCCAGCAGTTACTCGAGGGTTTTGGGCAGGGGGTCAACTAATGAAAAACTGTTTTTT. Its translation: CASSYSRVLGRGSTNEKLFF.

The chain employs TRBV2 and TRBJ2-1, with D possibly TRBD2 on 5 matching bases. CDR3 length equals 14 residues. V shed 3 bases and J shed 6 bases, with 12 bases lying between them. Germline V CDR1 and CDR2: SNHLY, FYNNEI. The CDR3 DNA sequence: TGTGCCAGCAGTGATGGGGAGAAAACCAATGAGCAGTTCTTC. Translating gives CASSDGEKTNEQFF.

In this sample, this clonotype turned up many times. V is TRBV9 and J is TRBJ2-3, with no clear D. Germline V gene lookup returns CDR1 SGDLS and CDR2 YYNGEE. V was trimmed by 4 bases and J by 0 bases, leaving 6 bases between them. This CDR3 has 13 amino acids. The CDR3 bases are TGTGCCAGCAGCCCCGACAGCACAGATACGCAGTATTTT. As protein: CASSPDSTDTQYF.

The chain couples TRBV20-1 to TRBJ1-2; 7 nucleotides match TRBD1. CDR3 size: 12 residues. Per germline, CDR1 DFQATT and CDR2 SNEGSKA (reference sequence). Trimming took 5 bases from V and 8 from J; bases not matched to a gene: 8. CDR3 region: CSAGGGLGGYTF. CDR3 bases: TGCAGTGCTGGAGGGGGCTTGGGAGGCTACACCTTC.

The chain's CDR3 is CASSLRVKGSNEQFF. The CDR3 DNA is TGTGCCAGCAGTTTAAGAGTTAAAGGGTCCAATGAGCAGTTCTTC. This chain connects TRBV28 to TRBJ2-1; D is ambiguous. The ends were cut back, 2 bases at V and 6 bases at J, with 14 bases in the middle. Germline CDR1 and CDR2: MDHEN and SYDVKM. The CDR3 sequence is 15 residues long.

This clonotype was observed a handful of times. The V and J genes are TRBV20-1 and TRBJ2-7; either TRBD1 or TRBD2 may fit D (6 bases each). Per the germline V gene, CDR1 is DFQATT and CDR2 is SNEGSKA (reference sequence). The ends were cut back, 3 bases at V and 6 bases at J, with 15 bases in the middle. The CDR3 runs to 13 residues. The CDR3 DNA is TGCAGTGCTAGGGGGGGCTCAGTAGTCGAGCAGTACTTC. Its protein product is CSARGGSVVEQYF.

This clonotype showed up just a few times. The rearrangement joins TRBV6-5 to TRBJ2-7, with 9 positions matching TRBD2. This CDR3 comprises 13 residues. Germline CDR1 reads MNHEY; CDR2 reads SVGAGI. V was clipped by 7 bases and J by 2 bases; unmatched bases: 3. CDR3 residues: CASKLAGAYEQYF. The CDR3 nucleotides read TGTGCCAGCAAACTAGCGGGCGCCTACGAGCAGTACTTC.

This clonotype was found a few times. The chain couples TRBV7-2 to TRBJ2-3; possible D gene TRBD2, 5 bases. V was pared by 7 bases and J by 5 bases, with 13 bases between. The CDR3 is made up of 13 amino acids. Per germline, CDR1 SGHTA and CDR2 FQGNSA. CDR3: CASKLFGRDTQYF. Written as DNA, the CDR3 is TGTGCCAGCAAACTCTTTGGGAGAGATACGCAGTATTTT.

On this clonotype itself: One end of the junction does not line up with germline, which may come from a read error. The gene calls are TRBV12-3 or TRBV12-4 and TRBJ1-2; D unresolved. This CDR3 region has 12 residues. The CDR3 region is CASLGQVYGHTF. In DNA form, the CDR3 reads TGTGCCAGCCTCGGGCAGGTCTATGGCCACACCTTC.